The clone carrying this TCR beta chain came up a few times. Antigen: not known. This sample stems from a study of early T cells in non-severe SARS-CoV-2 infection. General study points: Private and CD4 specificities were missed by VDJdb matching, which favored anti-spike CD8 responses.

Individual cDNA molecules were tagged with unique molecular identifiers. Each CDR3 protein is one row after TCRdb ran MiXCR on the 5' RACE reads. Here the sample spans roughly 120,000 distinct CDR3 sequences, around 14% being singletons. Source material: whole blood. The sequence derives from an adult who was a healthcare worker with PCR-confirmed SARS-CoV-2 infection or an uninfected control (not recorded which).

For the CDR3, the DNA is TGTGCCAGCAGCTTGGACCTATATGGCTACACCTTC. This sequence encodes CASSLDLYGYTF. V usage is TRBV7-9 and J usage is TRBJ1-2; D gene uncertain. Germline V CDR1 and CDR2: SEHNR, FQNEAQ (reference sequence). The CDR3 totals 12 residues. V was cut by 3 bases and J by 5 bases, with 7 bases left in between.